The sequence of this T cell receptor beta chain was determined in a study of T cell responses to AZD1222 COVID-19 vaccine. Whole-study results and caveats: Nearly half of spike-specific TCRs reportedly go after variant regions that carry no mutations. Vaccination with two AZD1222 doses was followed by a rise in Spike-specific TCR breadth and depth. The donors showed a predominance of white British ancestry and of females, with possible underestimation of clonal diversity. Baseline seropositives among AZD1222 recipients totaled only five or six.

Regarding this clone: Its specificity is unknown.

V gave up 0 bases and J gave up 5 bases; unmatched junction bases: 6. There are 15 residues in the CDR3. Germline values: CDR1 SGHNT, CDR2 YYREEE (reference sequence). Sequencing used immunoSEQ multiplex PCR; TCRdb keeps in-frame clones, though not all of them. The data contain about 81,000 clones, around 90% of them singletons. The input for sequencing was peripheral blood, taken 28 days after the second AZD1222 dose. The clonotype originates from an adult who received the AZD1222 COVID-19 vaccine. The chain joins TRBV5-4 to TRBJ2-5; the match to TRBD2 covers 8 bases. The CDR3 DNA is TGTGCCAGCAGCTTGGAGAGCGGGAGATATGAGACCCAGTACTTC. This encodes CASSLESGRYETQYF.